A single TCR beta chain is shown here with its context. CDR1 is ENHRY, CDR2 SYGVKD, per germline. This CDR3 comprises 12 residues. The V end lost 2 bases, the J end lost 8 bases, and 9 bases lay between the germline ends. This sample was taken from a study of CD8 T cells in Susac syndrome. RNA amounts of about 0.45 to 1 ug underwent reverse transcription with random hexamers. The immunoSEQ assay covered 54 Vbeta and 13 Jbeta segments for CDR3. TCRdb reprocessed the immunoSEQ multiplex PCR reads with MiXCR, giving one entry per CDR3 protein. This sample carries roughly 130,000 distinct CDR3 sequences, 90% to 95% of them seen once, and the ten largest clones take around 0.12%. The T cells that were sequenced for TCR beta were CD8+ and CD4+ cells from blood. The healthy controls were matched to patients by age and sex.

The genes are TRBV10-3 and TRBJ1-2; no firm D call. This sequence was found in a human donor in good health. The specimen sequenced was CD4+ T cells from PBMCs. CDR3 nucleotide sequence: TGTGCCATCAGTGAGCCCGTGGGGGGCTACACCTTC. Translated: CAISEPVGGYTF.